This T cell receptor (beta chain) was sequenced for a study of T cells after posttransplantation cyclophosphamide. The method was immunoSEQ multiplex PCR; TCRdb's version includes in-frame clones alone and lacks a portion of them. The data contain about 52,000 clones, 90% to 95% of them singletons. Broader study findings: Later post-transplant blood repertoires were often dominated by donor CD8+ memory clones.

As regards this clone: Antigen unknown.

Germline V gene sequence: CDR1 MNHEY, CDR2 SVGAGI. Trimming took off 5 bases at V and 4 bases at J, with 14 bases between the two ends. The CDR3 loop spans 14 amino acids. This related bone marrow graft donor gave peripheral blood on the day of marrow donation. This receptor was obtained from a woman in her twenties or thirties in good health and a related stem cell transplant donor. Sequences were obtained from PBMCs. V is TRBV6-5 and J is TRBJ1-2; a possible D gene is TRBD1 (5 bases). DNA of the CDR3: TGTGCCAGCAGTGCCGTGGGGGAGGGCTATGGCTACACCTTC. It specifies CASSAVGEGYGYTF.